The T cell receptor beta chain under discussion was sequenced for a study of T cells in Graves' hyperthyroidism and ophthalmopathy. Study outcomes and limitations: Peripheral blood also featured most of the thyroid clonotypes expanded above 0.001.

Amplification yielded TCR beta CDR3 regions, with RNA transcripts as the source. First-round RT-PCR with HTBI primers amplified the TCR CDR3 region. TCRdb re-called the multiplex PCR reads through MiXCR, storing one row per CDR3 protein. Among about 700,000 distinct CDR3 sequences listed, less than 15% were seen once. The CDR3 runs 16 residues. Germline values: CDR1 MNHEY, CDR2 SMNVEV (reference sequence). V was clipped by 11 bases and J by 2 bases, with 22 bases between them. This clonotype showed up many times. Its specificity is unknown. The chain is built from TRBV27 and TRBJ2-1; D ambiguous. The sequencing input was blood. The sequence derives from a woman between 18 and 30 years old with Graves' hyperthyroidism. CDR3 protein: CAQLSSRSGPYNEQFF. The CDR3 region has the DNA TGTGCCCAGCTGTCGAGTCGGAGTGGTCCCTACAATGAGCAGTTCTTC.